These 22 T cell receptor beta chains share one sample of origin, sequenced in a study of blood T cell repertoires in COVID-19. TCRdb's table, derived via immunoSEQ multiplex PCR, lists solely in-frame clones and lacks some. The profile shows 450,000 or so clones, 85% to 90% of them singletons. Sequenced material: peripheral blood. The receptors were sampled from a man aged 18-30 years with COVID-19, enrolled during active disease.

The CDR3 is CSVGPQAGDTGELFF. The DNA of the CDR3 is TGCAGCGTTGGGCCCCAAGCGGGAGACACCGGGGAGCTGTTTTTT. The chain is built from TRBV29-1 and TRBJ2-2; 8 positions agree with TRBD2. CDR1 and CDR2 (germline): SQVTM, ANQGSEA. This CDR3 region has 15 residues. Trimming took 4 bases from V and 3 from J; bases not matched to a gene: 7.

The gene calls are TRBV11-3 and TRBJ2-3; TRBD2 matches at 8 bases. This CDR3 is built from 14 residues. Germline values: CDR1 SGHNT, CDR2 YENEEA. Losses at the gene ends were 1 base for V and 7 bases for J; bases not matched to a gene: 4. CDR3 bases: TGTGCCAGCAGCTTAGCGGGAGGGCCTCATACGCAGTATTTT. It is translated as CASSLAGGPHTQYF.

The chain couples TRBV9 to TRBJ1-1; D call uncertain. The V end lost 0 bases, the J end lost 4 bases, and 13 bases lay between the germline ends. The CDR3 runs 15 residues. The V gene's germline CDR1 is SGDLS and CDR2 YYNGEE. CDR3 in amino acids: CASSVEPGIGTEAFF. The CDR3 bases are TGTGCCAGCAGCGTAGAACCGGGGATAGGCACTGAAGCTTTCTTT.

The chain is built from TRBV6-5 and TRBJ1-5; D gene ambiguous. Germline loops: CDR1 MNHEY, CDR2 SVGAGI. The CDR3 has 12 residues. Trimming left V 8 bases short and J 8 bases short, with 13 bases between. For the CDR3, the DNA is TGTGCCAGCGGAGGGAGTGTGAAGCCCCAGCATTTT. Amino acids: CASGGSVKPQHF.

This clone appeared once. This sequence joins TRBV3-1 (or the pseudogene TRBV3-2) and TRBJ1-1; 7 bases are a match to TRBD1. Trimming at V came to 4 bases and at J to 7 bases, leaving 3 bases not matched to a gene. The V gene's germline CDR1 is LGHDT and CDR2 YNNKEL (reference sequence). This CDR3 is 12 amino acids long. The CDR3 nucleotides read TGTGCCAGCAGCCGGGACAGTCGTGAAGCTTTCTTT. As protein: CASSRDSREAFF.

The V call is TRBV5-1, the J call TRBJ2-2; 9 nucleotides match TRBD1. Germline V gene lookup returns CDR1 SGHRS and CDR2 YFSETQ. J was trimmed by 6 bases and V by 4 bases; bases with no gene match: 4. This CDR3 has 14 amino acids. CDR3 amino acids: CASSPGTGPGELFF. DNA of the CDR3: TGCGCCAGCAGCCCTGGGACAGGGCCCGGGGAGCTGTTTTTT.

The chain combines TRBV5-6 with TRBJ1-5; 7 bases are shared with TRBD1. V trimming: 3 bases; J trimming: 3 bases; junction bases outside the gene matches: 9. CDR3 length: 16 residues. The germline CDR1 and CDR2 sequences are SGHDT and YYEEEE. The CDR3 loop reads CASSSLTGTANQPQHF. CDR3 sequence (DNA): TGTGCCAGCAGCTCACTCACTGGGACAGCCAATCAGCCCCAGCATTTT.

The genes are TRBV5-1 and TRBJ2-3; possibly TRBD1 for D (6 bases). Trimming cost V 0 bases and J 0 bases, with 14 bases left between them. The CDR3 loop spans 17 amino acids. CDR1 SGHRS and CDR2 YFSETQ come from the germline V gene. The CDR3 loop reads CASSLGGGTSSTDTQYF. The CDR3 DNA follows: TGCGCCAGCAGCTTGGGAGGGGGAACCTCTAGCACAGATACGCAGTATTTT.

This clone is a singleton in its sample. The chain carries TRBV19 and TRBJ1-3; TRBD1 matches 9 bases. The junction had 4 bases not matched to a gene; V was cut back by 5 bases and J by 8 bases. Germline V gives CDR1 LNHDA, CDR2 SQIVND (reference sequence). CDR3 length: 13 residues. CDR3 region: CASSAGTGYTIYF. Here the CDR3 DNA reads TGTGCCAGTAGTGCTGGGACAGGGTACACCATATATTTT.

This clone was detected a few times. V is TRBV19 and J is TRBJ2-3; 11 nucleotides line up with TRBD2. Trimming cost V 4 bases and J 4 bases; bases outside gene matches: 4. The CDR3 spans 15 residues. Germline values: CDR1 LNHDA, CDR2 SQIVND (reference sequence). The CDR3 reads CASSKLAGEPDTQYF. As DNA, the CDR3 is TGTGCCAGTAGTAAACTAGCGGGAGAACCAGATACGCAGTATTTT.

The chain uses TRBV7-3 and TRBJ2-3; 10 nucleotides match TRBD2. Germline V lookup: CDR1 SGHTA, CDR2 FQGTGA. This CDR3 region has 16 residues. Losses at the gene ends were 2 bases for V and 2 bases for J; bases not matched to a gene: 4. The CDR3 here is CASSLEAGGPTDTQYF. The CDR3 DNA is TGTGCCAGCAGCTTAGAAGCGGGGGGGCCCACAGATACGCAGTATTTT.

The rearrangement joins TRBV7-3 to TRBJ2-1; TRBD1 matches at 8 bases. Germline CDR1 is SGHTA and CDR2 is FQGTGA. This CDR3 is built from 15 residues. Trimming removed 5 bases from V and 4 bases from J; junction bases left unmatched: 7. CDR3 in DNA: TGTGCCAGCAGCCCCACAGGGGGTCTGTACAATGAGCAGTTCTTC. It encodes CASSPTGGLYNEQFF.

V usage is TRBV2 and J usage is TRBJ2-3, with 13 positions matching TRBD2. CDR1 is SNHLY, CDR2 FYNNEI, per germline. The CDR3 is made up of 16 amino acids. The V gene end was trimmed by 6 bases and the J gene end by 2 bases; junction bases not matched to a gene: 5. The CDR3 sequence is CASSLGLAGSTDTQYF. As DNA, the CDR3 is TGTGCCAGCAGCTTGGGACTAGCGGGATCCACAGATACGCAGTATTTT.

The genes are TRBV5-1 and TRBJ1-2, with D perhaps matching TRBD1 (6 bases). The CDR3 runs 14 residues. The germline gives CDR1 SGHRS, CDR2 YFSETQ. Between the trimmed V and J ends, which lost 1 base and 4 bases, there was a span of 11 bases. CDR3 in DNA: TGCGCCAGCAGCTTGTTCCAGGGGAGCTATGGCTACACCTTC. It specifies CASSLFQGSYGYTF. Complete variable domain (other parts from reference TRBV5-1 and TRBJ1-2): KAGVTQTPRYLIKTRGQQVTLSCSPISGHRSVSWYQQTPGQGLQFLFEYFSETQRNKGNFPGRFSGRQFSNSRSEMNVSTLELGDSALYLCASSLFQGSYGYTFGSGTRLTVV.

The chain links TRBV2 to TRBJ1-3, with D possibly being TRBD1 (5 bases). Trimming removed 6 bases at V and 0 bases at J, with 15 bases between. Germline V gives CDR1 SNHLY, CDR2 FYNNEI. The CDR3 is 16 amino acids. The CDR3 protein is CASRETALNSGNTIYF. CDR3 nucleotides: TGTGCCAGCAGGGAGACAGCTTTAAACTCTGGAAACACCATATATTTT.

To note about this clone: Other DNA sequences from this sample encode an identical CDR3 as well. The rearrangement joins TRBV20-1 to TRBJ2-7; 7 positions match TRBD2. The V segment lost 3 bases and the J segment 0 bases; nucleotides outside the gene matches: 2. The CDR3 runs to 13 residues. Germline V gene data show CDR1 as DFQATT and CDR2 as SNEGSKA (reference sequence). As DNA, the CDR3 is TGCAGTGCTAGTGGCGGGAGCTCCTACGAGCAGTACTTC. Amino acid sequence: CSASGGSSYEQYF.

V and J are TRBV5-5 and TRBJ2-1; TRBD1 matches 7 bases. J gave up 7 bases and V 4 bases, and 2 bases lay outside the gene matches. Germline loops: CDR1 SGHKS, CDR2 YYEKEE (reference sequence). CDR3 length: 12 residues. CDR3 sequence reads: CASSRTGNEQFF. DNA for the CDR3: TGTGCCAGCAGCCGGACAGGAAATGAGCAGTTCTTC.

The chain carries TRBV7-2 and TRBJ2-7, with a possible D match to TRBD2 (6 bases). CDR1 and CDR2 from the germline V gene are SGHTA and FQGNSA. The CDR3 length is 18 residues. V was shortened by 2 bases and J by 5 bases, with 25 bases between the two germline ends. CDR3 loop: CASSLRGLASLLGDEQYF. In DNA form, the CDR3 reads TGTGCCAGCAGCTTACGAGGGCTAGCGTCGTTGCTTGGGGACGAGCAGTACTTC.

The V call is TRBV3-1 (or the pseudogene TRBV3-2), the J call TRBJ2-5; TRBD2 matches 11 bases. Germline lookup yields CDR1 LGHDT and CDR2 YNNKEL (reference sequence). This CDR3 has 17 residues. V shed 0 bases, J shed 5 bases, and the junction held 8 bases outside the gene matches. CDR3 sequence reads: CASSQEGTSGIRETQYF. The CDR3, as DNA: TGTGCCAGCAGCCAAGAGGGGACTAGCGGCATTCGGGAGACCCAGTACTTC.

This clone appeared a single time. CDR3 in amino acids: CASSLGQGNQPQHF. The CDR3 nucleotides read TGTGCCAGCAGCTTAGGGCAGGGAAATCAGCCCCAGCATTTT. The chain is built from TRBV7-2 and TRBJ1-5; perhaps TRBD1 as D (5 bases). V was trimmed by 1 base and J by 4 bases, leaving 8 bases between them. CDR1 and CDR2 (germline): SGHTA, FQGNSA. The CDR3 sequence is 14 residues long.

The V call is TRBV9, the J call TRBJ2-7; 8 bases agree with TRBD1. Germline trimming cut 3 bases from V and 0 bases from J; bases unmatched to any gene: 5. From germline, CDR1 is SGDLS and CDR2 YYNGEE. The length of the CDR3 is 15 residues. The CDR3 region has the DNA TGTGCCAGCAGCGCCGGGGACAGGTACTCCTACGAGCAGTACTTC. This sequence encodes CASSAGDRYSYEQYF.

For this clone: One end of the junction is discordant with germline, which a read error may explain. The chain combines TRBV5-1 with TRBJ2-7, with TRBD1 as a possible D gene (8 bases). This CDR3 has 12 residues. The germline CDR1 and CDR2 sequences are SGHRS and YFSETQ. CDR3 sequence reads: CASSIGQGLNHF. Written as DNA, the CDR3 is TGCGCCAGCAGCATAGGACAGGGACTAAACCACTTC. The full variable domain, its missing parts supplied by reference TRBV5-1 and TRBJ2-7, is KAGVTQTPRYLIKTRGQQVTLSCSPISGHRSVSWYQQTPGQGLQFLFEYFSETQRNKGNFPGRFSGRQFSNSRSEMNVSTLELGDSALYLCASSIGQGLNHFGPGTRLTVT.